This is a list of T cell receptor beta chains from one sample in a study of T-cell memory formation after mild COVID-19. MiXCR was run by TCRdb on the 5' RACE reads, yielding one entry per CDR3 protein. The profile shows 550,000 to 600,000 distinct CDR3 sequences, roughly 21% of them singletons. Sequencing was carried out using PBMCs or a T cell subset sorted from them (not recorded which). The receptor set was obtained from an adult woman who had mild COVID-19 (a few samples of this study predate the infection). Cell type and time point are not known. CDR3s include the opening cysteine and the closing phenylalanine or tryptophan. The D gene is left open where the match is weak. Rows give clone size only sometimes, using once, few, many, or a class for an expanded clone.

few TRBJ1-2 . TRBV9 TGTGCCAGCAGCGTAGCTAACCAAAGGGGTGGCTACACCTTC CASSVANQRGGYTF
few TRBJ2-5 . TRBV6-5 TGTGCCAGCAGGGACCCGGGACGGGAGACCCAGTACTTC CASRDPGRETQYF
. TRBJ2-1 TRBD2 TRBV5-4 TGTGCCAGCAGCTTGGGGGGACTAGCGGGAACCAATGAGCAGTTCTTC CASSLGGLAGTNEQFF
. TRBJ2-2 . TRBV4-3 TGCGCCAGCAGCCAAGATAGGGGCGTATACACCGGGGAGCTGTTTTTT CASSQDRGVYTGELFF
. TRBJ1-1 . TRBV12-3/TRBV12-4 TGTGCCAGCCTCCAGGGTACGGCCACTGAAGCTTTCTTT CASLQGTATEAFF
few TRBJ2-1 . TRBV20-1 TGCAGTGCTAGAGATGTGGAGCGGCAGTCCTCCTACAATGAGCAGTTCTTC CSARDVERQSSYNEQFF
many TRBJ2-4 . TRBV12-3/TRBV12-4 TGTGCCAGCAGGGGAGCCAAAAACATTCAGTACTTC CASRGAKNIQYF
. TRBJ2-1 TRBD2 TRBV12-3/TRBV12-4 TGTGCCAGCAGTTTACCGACTAGCGGGAGTTTCAATGAGCAGTTCTTC CASSLPTSGSFNEQFF
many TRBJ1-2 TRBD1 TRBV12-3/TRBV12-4 TGTGCCAGCAGTGGGACAGGGGCCTATGGCTACACCTTC CASSGTGAYGYTF
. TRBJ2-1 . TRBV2 TGTGCCACCAAATTGGAATGGAGCAAAGACAATGAGCAGTTCTTC CATKLEWSKDNEQFF
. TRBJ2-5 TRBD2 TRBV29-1 TGCAGCGTCGACGGGGGGAGCGGAGAGACCCAGTACTTC CSVDGGSGETQYF
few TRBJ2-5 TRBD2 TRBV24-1 TGTGCCACCAGTGAAAAGCGGGAGGTAGGAGAGACCCAGTACTTC CATSEKREVGETQYF
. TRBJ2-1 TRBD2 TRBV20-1 TGCAGTGCTAGAGATACCCTAGCGGGGAACAATGAGCAGTTCTTC CSARDTLAGNNEQFF
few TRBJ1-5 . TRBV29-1 TGCAGCTTTCAAAGGGGCCGGGGTCAGCCCCAGCATTTT CSFQRGRGQPQHF
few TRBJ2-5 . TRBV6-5 TGTGCCAGCAGTTCGGGGGGCCGAGAGACCCAGTACTTC CASSSGGRETQYF
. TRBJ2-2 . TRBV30 TGTGCCTGGAGTGTAGTAGGGGAGCTGTTTTTT CAWSVVGELFF
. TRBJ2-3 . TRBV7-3 TGTGCCAGCAGCCCCCGGGACTCTTTCACAGATACGCAGTATTTT CASSPRDSFTDTQYF
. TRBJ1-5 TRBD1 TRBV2 TGTGCCAGCAGTGAGACAGGGCTAGTATGGCAGCCCCAGCATTTT CASSETGLVWQPQHF
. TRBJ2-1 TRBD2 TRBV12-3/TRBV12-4 TGTGCCAGCAGGGGAAGGGAGGGGACGTTCTACAATGAGCAGTTCTTC CASRGREGTFYNEQFF
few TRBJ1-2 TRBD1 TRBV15 TGTGCCACCAGCACTGGGGGACAGGGAAAGGCCCAAAGGAGCTATGGCTACACCTTC CATSTGGQGKAQRSYGYTF
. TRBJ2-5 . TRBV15 TGTGCCACCAGCACCAGCGACGTCCAAGAGACCCAGTACTTC CATSTSDVQETQYF
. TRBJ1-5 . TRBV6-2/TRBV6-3 TGTGCCAGCAGTTTTCTCATGCAGCCCCAGCATTTT CASSFLMQPQHF
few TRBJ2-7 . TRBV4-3 TGCGCCAGCAGCCAAGACCCTCGGGCTTATTACGAGCAGTACTTC CASSQDPRAYYEQYF